Listed below are T cell receptor beta chains from one sample, sequenced in a study of T-cell reconstitution after alpha-beta-depleted transplantation in children. TCRdb re-derived calls from the PCR reads in MiXCR, one entry per CDR3 protein. The profile shows 600,000 to 800,000 distinct CDR3 sequences, around 12% of them singletons. Sequencing was performed on PBMCs, taken before TCRalphabeta/CD19-depleted stem cell transplant. These receptors were taken from a girl aged 2 to 9 with congenital amegakaryocytic thrombocytopenia, due to receive a stem cell transplant. Each CDR3 is given with its conserved first and last residue. D genes are given only for firm matches. The size entry is marked missing in some rows and otherwise reads once, few, many or a size class.

CDR3 DNA	CDR3 protein	D gene	V gene	clone size	J gene
TGCAGTGGGGATAGCATCGAGGATACGCAGTATTTT	CSGDSIEDTQYF	NA	TRBV20-1	many	TRBJ2-3
TGCAGCGTGGACCACAGGGACGTTTACAATGAGCAGTTCTTC	CSVDHRDVYNEQFF	NA	TRBV29-1	many	TRBJ2-1
TGTGCCTGGAGTCCCGACAGGGAAATCGCTGAAGCTTTCTTT	CAWSPDREIAEAFF	TRBD1	TRBV30	NA	TRBJ1-1
TGCAGCGTTGCCGGGCTGACGAGCTCCTACAATGAGCAGTTCTTC	CSVAGLTSSYNEQFF	NA	TRBV29-1	many	TRBJ2-1
TGCAGTGCTAAAGCGGGAGAGGGGACAGATACGCAGTATTTT	CSAKAGEGTDTQYF	TRBD2	TRBV20-1	NA	TRBJ2-3
TGTGCCAGCAGCTTACCGTCGGACAGGGCCATGATCTTC	CASSLPSDRAMIF	TRBD1	TRBV7-9	NA	TRBJ2-7
TGCGCCAGCAGTCGTCAGCAGAACACTGAAGCTTTCTTT	CASSRQQNTEAFF	NA	TRBV5-1	many	TRBJ1-1
TGCGCCAGCAGATCTCCGGGACTGGTTATCTCCTACAATGAGCAGTTCTTC	CASRSPGLVISYNEQFF	NA	TRBV5-1	many	TRBJ2-1
TGTGCCAGCGGATATACTGGGCGCGAGTCTGGCTACACCTTC	CASGYTGRESGYTF	NA	TRBV7-9	NA	TRBJ1-2
TGTGCCAGCAGCCCAGGCGGTAGTGAAAAACTGTTTTTT	CASSPGGSEKLFF	NA	TRBV7-9	few	TRBJ1-4
TGTGCCAGCAGCCTACACGGGACAGGGACATCCTACGAGCAGTACTTC	CASSLHGTGTSYEQYF	TRBD1	TRBV5-5	many	TRBJ2-7
TGCAGTGCTAGGGGCCTCCCATACGTACTAGCGGGGAATAGCACAGATACGCAGTATTTT	CSARGLPYVLAGNSTDTQYF	TRBD2	TRBV20-1	few	TRBJ2-3
TGCAGCGTTGACCAGGGTCTCTACGAGCAGTACTTC	CSVDQGLYEQYF	NA	TRBV29-1	many	TRBJ2-7
TGCAGCGCCCGACAGAGGAACTATGGCTACACCTTC	CSARQRNYGYTF	NA	TRBV29-1	few	TRBJ1-2
TGCAGTGCTAGAGATCCCCTAGCATCCTACGAGCAGTACTTC	CSARDPLASYEQYF	NA	TRBV20-1	few	TRBJ2-7
TGCAGTGCTAGACACCACGGACAGAAAGCCTACGAGCAGTACTTC	CSARHHGQKAYEQYF	NA	TRBV20-1	few	TRBJ2-7
TGCGCCAGCAGCTTGAGGCCGGGACTTCGGGAAGCTTTCTTT	CASSLRPGLREAFF	NA	TRBV5-1	many	TRBJ1-1
TGTGCCAGCAGTTTAGACACGACTTCAGATACGCAGTATTTT	CASSLDTTSDTQYF	NA	TRBV12-3/TRBV12-4	many	TRBJ2-3
TGTGCCAGCAGTTATAACGCAGAGGACTACGAGCAGTACTTC	CASSYNAEDYEQYF	NA	TRBV6-5	NA	TRBJ2-7
TGTGCCAGCAGTCAACCGGGACAATCTCCCGAGCAGTACTTC	CASSQPGQSPEQYF	NA	TRBV6-1	NA	TRBJ2-7
TGCGCCAGCAGCTTGTCAGCGACCACAGATACGCAGTATTTT	CASSLSATTDTQYF	NA	TRBV5-1	many	TRBJ2-3
TGTGCCAGCATTTCCCAGATGAACACTGAAGCTTTCTTT	CASISQMNTEAFF	NA	TRBV6-5	many	TRBJ1-1
TGCAGTGCTGGGTTACTAGTGGCCGAGCAGTACTTC	CSAGLLVAEQYF	NA	TRBV20-1	many	TRBJ2-7
TGTGCCAGCAGCCCCGGACAAATCGGACAAGAGACCCAGTACTTC	CASSPGQIGQETQYF	NA	TRBV12-3/TRBV12-4	many	TRBJ2-5
TGCAGCGCCGCTCTAGCGGGGCCTATTTTCGAGCAGTACTTC	CSAALAGPIFEQYF	TRBD2	TRBV29-1	few	TRBJ2-7
TGTGCCAGCAGTCTCCAGGGAAACGGGGAGCTGTTTTTT	CASSLQGNGELFF	NA	TRBV12-3/TRBV12-4	few	TRBJ2-2
TGCAGCGTTAACCGGGAGACATACAATGAGCAGTTCTTC	CSVNRETYNEQFF	NA	TRBV29-1	NA	TRBJ2-1
TGCAGTGCTAGGACAGGGAGTGAAAAACTGTTTTTT	CSARTGSEKLFF	TRBD1	TRBV20-1	many	TRBJ1-4
TGTGCCAGCAGCGGACTAGCGGGAGAGTATACGCAGTATTTT	CASSGLAGEYTQYF	TRBD2	TRBV6-1	many	TRBJ2-3
TGCGCCAGCAGCTTGGAAGCGGCAGAGAACACTGAAGCTTTCTTT	CASSLEAAENTEAFF	NA	TRBV5-1	many	TRBJ1-1
TGTGCCAGCAGCTTCCCCGGGAGCGCGAGGGAGCAGTTCTTC	CASSFPGSAREQFF	NA	TRBV14	few	TRBJ2-1
TGTGCCAGCAGCCGAAGGGTGGGGGAGTTTGGCACAGATACGCAGTATTTT	CASSRRVGEFGTDTQYF	NA	TRBV7-2	NA	TRBJ2-3
TGCAGTGCTAGACGGACTAGCCTTTCCTACGAGCAGTACTTC	CSARRTSLSYEQYF	TRBD2	TRBV20-1	few	TRBJ2-7
TGTGCCAGCAGCTTGTTCGGACAGGGTGGTTCCAGCGGGGAGCTGTTTTTT	CASSLFGQGGSSGELFF	TRBD1	TRBV5-5	few	TRBJ2-2
TGCAGCGTTGGGGTCGGGAGCAATCAGCCCCAGCATTTT	CSVGVGSNQPQHF	NA	TRBV29-1	NA	TRBJ1-5
TGTGCCAGCAGCGTAGAGCGACAGGAAAGCACAGATACGCAGTATTTT	CASSVERQESTDTQYF	NA	TRBV9	few	TRBJ2-3
TGTGCCAGCAGCTTATTGTTCGACTTCATGAACACTGAAGCTTTCTTT	CASSLLFDFMNTEAFF	NA	TRBV5-5	many	TRBJ1-1
TGCGCCAGCAGCCCTGGGACAGTTCTTAACTATGGCTACACCTTC	CASSPGTVLNYGYTF	TRBD1	TRBV4-1	many	TRBJ1-2
TGTGCCAGCAGCGCCCAGGGGAGGGTAAACACCGGGGAGCTGTTTTTT	CASSAQGRVNTGELFF	NA	TRBV7-3	few	TRBJ2-2
TGTGCCAGCGGACAGACTGAGTTGTATGAGCAGTTCTTC	CASGQTELYEQFF	NA	TRBV7-9	many	TRBJ2-1
TGTGCCAGCAGCTGGACACTTATACAGGGGGCCAAAGGCAATGAGCAGTTCTTC	CASSWTLIQGAKGNEQFF	TRBD1	TRBV6-1	many	TRBJ2-1
TGTGCCAGCAGCAAATCTCAGGGGACGCCCCTCTCTGGGGCCAACGTCCTGACTTTC	CASSKSQGTPLSGANVLTF	NA	TRBV12-3/TRBV12-4	once	TRBJ2-6
TGCGCCAGCAGCTGGGATCTGAACACTGAAGCTTTCTTT	CASSWDLNTEAFF	NA	TRBV5-1	NA	TRBJ1-1
TGCAGTGCCCCAGGGGGCATAAACTATGGCTACACCTTC	CSAPGGINYGYTF	TRBD1	TRBV20-1	many	TRBJ1-2
TGTGCCAGCAGCTTCCAGACTAGTACCGAGCAGTTCTTC	CASSFQTSTEQFF	NA	TRBV5-5	many	TRBJ2-1
TGCAGTGCTAGGGATACTAGCGGGAGTTCCACCGGGGAGCTGTTTTTT	CSARDTSGSSTGELFF	TRBD2	TRBV20-1	many	TRBJ2-2
TGTGCCAGCAGAACCTGGGACTTCACAGATACGCAGTATTTT	CASRTWDFTDTQYF	NA	TRBV12-3/TRBV12-4	NA	TRBJ2-3
TGTGCCAGCAGCTTGGGGACCTGGGAAATGGGGACTGGGGCCAACGTCCTGACTTTC	CASSLGTWEMGTGANVLTF	NA	TRBV11-1	few	TRBJ2-6
TGCAGCGCATCGACAGGATCTGGAAACACCATATATTTT	CSASTGSGNTIYF	NA	TRBV29-1	few	TRBJ1-3
TGCGCCAGCAGCCAAGGAGTCCCAGATACGCAGTATTTT	CASSQGVPDTQYF	NA	TRBV4-1	few	TRBJ2-3
TGCGCCAGCAGCTCAGGACTGACCTCTGACAATGAGCAGTTCTTC	CASSSGLTSDNEQFF	NA	TRBV5-1	many	TRBJ2-1
TGCGCCAGCAGCCAAGATCTAGGTACCGGACTCTACGAGCAGTACTTC	CASSQDLGTGLYEQYF	NA	TRBV4-1	many	TRBJ2-7
TGTGCCAGTAGCTCGTGGGGAGCGGGAGTTAGCAATGAGCAGTTCTTC	CASSSWGAGVSNEQFF	TRBD2	TRBV5-6	NA	TRBJ2-1
TGCGCCAGCAGCCCCGACAGGGCATTCACCTACAATGAGCAGTTCTTC	CASSPDRAFTYNEQFF	TRBD1	TRBV4-1	many	TRBJ2-1
TGCAGTGCTATAGAAACGGGACTAGTATTAAATGAGCAGTTCTTC	CSAIETGLVLNEQFF	TRBD2	TRBV20-1	many	TRBJ2-1
TGTGCCAGCAGCTTGTTTCCAGGGGCACAAACCTACGAGCAGTACTTC	CASSLFPGAQTYEQYF	NA	TRBV5-6	once	TRBJ2-7
TGTGCCAGCAGCTTAGTTAGCGACATATACAATGAGCAGTTCTTC	CASSLVSDIYNEQFF	NA	TRBV11-2	few	TRBJ2-1
TGTGCCAGCAGTCCCCGACAGGGGAGCACCGGGGAGCTGTTTTTT	CASSPRQGSTGELFF	TRBD1	TRBV28	NA	TRBJ2-2
TGTGCCAGCAGCCGGGGTGGGGGGCCCACAGATACGCAGTATTTT	CASSRGGGPTDTQYF	NA	TRBV28	NA	TRBJ2-3
TGTGCCATCAGTGGGGCCGCGAGGGACAGGGTGACAGATACGCAGTATTTT	CAISGAARDRVTDTQYF	TRBD1	TRBV10-3	NA	TRBJ2-3